The 13 T cell receptor beta chains below were found in one sample sequenced in a study of cytomegalovirus exposure and HLA in healthy donors. The PCR employed 60 Vbeta primers together with 13 Jbeta primers. The protocol was immunoSEQ multiplex PCR, while the TCRdb copy is restricted to in-frame clones and leaves out a portion. The top ten hold roughly 21% of the sample, which has about 90,000 clones, 55% to 70% seen once. The sequenced sample was PBMCs. These receptors all come from a woman aged 45-60 years in good health and CMV-seropositive.

This clone was counted only a few times. The gene calls are TRBV28 and TRBJ1-6; TRBD1 aligns across 8 bases. The V and J ends lost 2 bases and 6 bases, in that order; junction bases with no gene match: 6. Germline CDR1 MDHEN, CDR2 SYDVKM. CDR3 size: 16 residues. CDR3 sequence: CASSLPGGGFNSPLHF. In DNA, the CDR3 is TGTGCCAGCAGTTTACCAGGGGGCGGCTTTAATTCACCCCTCCACTTT.

V is TRBV4-2 and J is TRBJ2-2; TRBD1 matches 8 bases. Trimming removed 4 bases from V and 2 bases from J; junction bases left unmatched: 3. CDR1 LGHNA and CDR2 YNFKEQ come from the germline V gene. This CDR3 has 15 residues. Here the CDR3 reads CASSLDRENTGELFF. Here the CDR3 DNA reads TGTGCCAGCAGCCTGGACAGGGAAAACACCGGGGAGCTGTTTTTT.

This clone was recorded a few times. V is TRBV5-1 and J is TRBJ1-2; 7 bases agree with TRBD1. CDR3 length: 15 residues. The germline CDR1 and CDR2 sequences are SGHRS and YFSETQ. The J segment lost 2 bases and the V segment lost 4 bases, leaving 8 bases of the junction unmatched. The CDR3 DNA is TGCGCCAGCAGCACTGGGGACAGACAAAACTATGGCTACACCTTC. This sequence encodes CASSTGDRQNYGYTF.

The V gene is TRBV9, the J gene TRBJ1-3, with D hard to call. Trimming took 2 bases from V and 4 from J, leaving 10 bases between them. The CDR3 is made up of 14 amino acids. Germline V gene sequence: CDR1 SGDLS, CDR2 YYNGEE. DNA of the CDR3: TGTGCCAGCAGCGTTTCAGGTCTCGGAAACACCATATATTTT. Its protein is CASSVSGLGNTIYF. The full variable domain, its missing parts supplied by reference TRBV9 and TRBJ1-3, is DSGVTQTPKHLITATGQRVTLRCSPRSGDLSVYWYQQSLDQGLQFLIQYYNGEERAKGNILERFSAQQFPDLHSELNLSSLELGDSALYFCASSVSGLGNTIYFGEGSWLTVV.

The J gene is TRBJ2-1, the V gene TRBV10-3; no clear D gene. V dropped 10 bases and J dropped 8 bases, with 15 bases sitting between them. The CDR3 is made up of 12 amino acids. CDR1 is ENHRY, CDR2 SYGVKD, per germline. CDR3 sequence: CASSPRSDEQFF. The CDR3 region has the DNA TGTGCCAGCAGCCCCCGGAGTGATGAGCAGTTCTTC.

This clone was observed a few times. This chain uses TRBV6-1 with TRBJ2-7; 7 bases are a match to TRBD1. Germline values: CDR1 MNHNS, CDR2 SASEGT. CDR3 length equals 14 residues. V lost 3 bases and J lost 3; bases outside the gene matches: 5. The CDR3 sequence is CASSDRGRSYEQYF. CDR3 bases: TGTGCCAGCAGTGATAGGGGGCGTAGCTACGAGCAGTACTTC.

V usage is TRBV7-3 and J usage is TRBJ2-2; 13 bases fit TRBD2. The V and J ends lost 4 bases and 5 bases, in that order; junction bases with no gene match: 7. The CDR3 length is 17 residues. CDR1 and CDR2 from the germline V gene are SGHTA and FQGTGA. The CDR3 nucleotides read TGTGCCAGCAGCTCACCTCCGGGACTAGCGGGGACCGGGGAGCTGTTTTTT. This translates into CASSSPPGLAGTGELFF.

This clone was seen a handful of times. The rearrangement links TRBV27 to TRBJ2-1; TRBD1 matches 7 bases. V dropped 6 bases and J dropped 0; count of bases not matched to a gene: 5. This CDR3 has 15 residues. The germline V gene has CDR1 MNHEY and CDR2 SMNVEV (reference sequence). CDR3 residues: CASSPDRASYNEQFF. In DNA form, the CDR3 reads TGTGCCAGCAGCCCTGACAGGGCCTCCTACAATGAGCAGTTCTTC.

The rearrangement links TRBV11-1 to TRBJ2-7, with TRBD1 as a possible D gene (6 bases). CDR1 and CDR2 from the germline V gene are SGHAT and FQDESV (reference sequence). The germline V and J ends were trimmed by 5 bases and 0 bases, with 14 bases remaining between them. The CDR3 totals 15 residues. CDR3 bases: TGTGCCAGCAGCGGTCGACAGGACCGCTCCTACGAGCAGTACTTC. Its protein product is CASSGRQDRSYEQYF.

There are a few counts of this clone. The chain recombines TRBV5-1 with TRBJ1-6; the D gene is possibly TRBD1 (5 bases). Trimming pared 4 bases from V and 11 bases from J, leaving 25 bases between. The CDR3 covers 17 residues. Germline CDR1 SGHRS, CDR2 YFSETQ. CDR3 nucleotides: TGCGCCAGCAGCCCCGGACGGAGGGACCTTTACGAGGCACCCCTCCACTTT. It yields the protein CASSPGRRDLYEAPLHF.

The gene calls are TRBV11-2 and TRBJ2-1; D unclear. The CDR3 runs to 12 residues. Looked up from germline, CDR1 is SGHAT and CDR2 is FQNNGV. The V end was cut by 5 bases, the J end by 4 bases, with 6 bases between. CDR3 nucleotides: TGTGCCAGCAGCAGCACTTACAATGAGCAGTTCTTC. Protein product: CASSSTYNEQFF.

This clone was seen more than once but under ten times. This chain joins TRBV11-2 and TRBJ2-7; TRBD1 is a possible D gene (6 bases). Germline CDR1 is SGHAT and CDR2 is FQNNGV. V dropped 4 bases and J dropped 3 bases, with 7 bases sitting between them. CDR3 length equals 12 residues. The CDR3 protein is CASSYRVYEQYF. The CDR3, as DNA: TGTGCCAGCAGCTACAGGGTCTACGAGCAGTACTTC.

CDR3 in amino acids: CASSLRTDTQYF. CDR3 nucleotides: TGTGCCAGCAGCTTACGGACAGATACGCAGTATTTT. The V call is TRBV7-9, the J call TRBJ2-3; D is unresolved. Trimming removed 2 bases at V and 3 bases at J, with 3 bases between. From germline, CDR1 is SEHNR and CDR2 FQNEAQ (reference sequence). The CDR3 consists of 12 residues.